This record looks at one T cell receptor (beta chain) sequence and its context. Its specificity is unknown. This record comes from a study of cytomegalovirus exposure and HLA in healthy donors. Both 60 Vbeta primers and 13 Jbeta primers went into the PCR. The assay was immunoSEQ multiplex PCR, and TCRdb's table has in-frame clones only and misses some. The repertoire holds 150,000 to 200,000 clones, around 79% seen once, with around 0.89% in the top ten. Study-level results: HLA allele associations emerged for roughly 17,000 TCR beta sequences in a later analysis, at 0.05 false discovery rate. Excluded: some indistinguishable V segments such as TRBV6-2 and TRBV6-3.

V dropped 2 bases and J dropped 5; count of bases not matched to a gene: 14. Germline V CDR1 and CDR2: SGHTA, FQGTGA. The CDR3 contains 19 residues. The sequence came from a woman aged 45-60 years in good health and CMV-seropositive. The chain recombines TRBV7-3 with TRBJ2-2, with 10 bases lining up with TRBD2. Sample: PBMCs. DNA of the CDR3: TGTGCCAGCAGCTTAGTTGGGCTAGCGGGAGCGACGGGAACCGGGGAGCTGTTTTTT. This codes for CASSLVGLAGATGTGELFF. The full variable domain, completed using reference TRBV7-3 and TRBJ2-2, is GAGVSQTPSNKVTEKGKYVELRCDPISGHTALYWYRQSLGQGPEFLIYFQGTGAADDSGLPNDRFFAVRPEGSVSTLKIQRTERGDSAVYLCASSLVGLAGATGTGELFFGEGSRLTVL.